This T cell receptor beta chain emerged from a study of T cell responses to AZD1222 COVID-19 vaccine (dated by TCRdb to the early 2020s). At the level of the whole study: TCR sequencing was performed for approximately 240 trial participants, of whom about 200 were given two doses of AZD1222 and approximately 25 were given two doses of MenACWY control vaccine. Trial participants were enrolled into age subgroups of 18-55, 56-69 and 70-plus years, which contained approximately 150, 28 and 58 TCR-sequenced participants, respectively. Study-wide conclusions, independent of this receptor: Because no day 14 peak-response samples were available, the repertoires could be characterized only after the peak T cell response. Participants were mostly white British, with more females than males. The authors suggested clonal diversity may have been underestimated. Reportedly, almost half of the unique spike-specific TCRs recognized epitopes lying outside the regions that are mutated in the B.1.351 and B.1.1.7 variants. Only 5 to 7 AZD1222 recipients were SARS-CoV-2 seropositive at baseline, limiting conclusions about previously exposed vaccinees. After two AZD1222 doses, spike-specific TCR breadth and depth were significantly higher than at day 0 and than in MenACWY recipients. The vaccine-associated CD4 TCRs covered the entire spike protein, and the dominant responses fell in regions 160-218 and 743-854. The 56-69-year group was small, and its depth increase did not reach significance, likely because of low power.

The CDR3 regions of human TCRbeta chains were analyzed by immunosequencing. As for the authors' bioinformatics: Repertoire TCRs were matched against a reference library of SARS-CoV-2-specific TCRs generated with the MIRA antigen-specificity platform. Breadth was defined as the fraction of unique TCRs that were SARS-CoV-2-associated. Depth was defined as the fraction of total T cells that were SARS-CoV-2-associated. Each spike-specific TCR was assigned to its reactive spike region and to a CD4 or CD8 class using the MIRA data. Log10-transformed breadth and depth values were compared by one-way ANOVA with Sidak's multiple comparisons tests. TCRdb took this table from immuneACCESS and kept in-frame rearrangements with V and J called. Such tables lack part of the clones; where checked against another copy, unresolved V genes explain under half of the gap, and the rest is unexplained. V and J calls and clone size come straight from that table; D and trimming were deduced from the DNA. Here the sample has 200,000 or so clones; about 93% occur a single time. Roughly 1% of the sample rests with the top ten.

Compared with the rest of its sample, this clone is medium-sized (0.01 to 0.1%). Its antigen remains unidentified. The sample holds no much larger clone one base away, and base qualities are not on file. The time point label here, explained by the study, means: baseline before first vaccination. The sample's treatment or condition label is to be understood as: meningococcal conjugate vaccine given as trial control. Vaccinee samples came from UK trials COV001 and COV002, including a single-blind randomized controlled phase 2/3 trial of AZD1222 (ChAdOx1 nCoV-19) in healthy adults. For TCRbeta chain sequencing, PBMC samples from trial participants were taken at day 0 and at day 28 after the second dose. The germline V gene (reference sequence) specifies LNHDA as CDR1 and SQIVND as CDR2. V sheds 5 bases and J sheds 5 bases, leaving 12 bases between their ends. From the cysteine up to the phenylalanine, the CDR3 has a length of 13 residues. The entry retains the CDR3 DNA only, 39 bases that are in frame from base 1.

The rearranged chain carries TRBV19 and TRBJ2-5; confidence is insufficient to name the D gene. The origin of this receptor is an adult in good health. The material was peripheral blood, obtained on day 0 of MenACWY control vaccination. The base sequence is TGTGCCAGTAGTCTTATAGCCCGGGAGACCCAGTACTTC. This is translated as CASSLIARETQYF.